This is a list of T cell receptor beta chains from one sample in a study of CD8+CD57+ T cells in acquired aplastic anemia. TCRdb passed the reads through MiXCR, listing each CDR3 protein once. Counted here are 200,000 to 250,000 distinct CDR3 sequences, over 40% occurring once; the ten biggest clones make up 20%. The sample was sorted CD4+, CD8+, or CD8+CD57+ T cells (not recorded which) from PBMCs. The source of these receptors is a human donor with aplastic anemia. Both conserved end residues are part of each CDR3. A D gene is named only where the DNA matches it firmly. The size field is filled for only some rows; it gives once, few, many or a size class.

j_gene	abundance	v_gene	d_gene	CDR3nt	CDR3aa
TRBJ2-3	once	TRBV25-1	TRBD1	TGTGCCACCCGACCGGACAGGGCGAACACAGATACGCAGTATTTT	CATRPDRANTDTQYF
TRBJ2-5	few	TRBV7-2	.	TGTGCCAGCAGCTCTTATGGAGAGACCCAGTACTTC	CASSSYGETQYF
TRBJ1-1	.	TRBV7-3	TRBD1	TGTGCCAGCAGCTTAGCGGGGACAGGGGAAGAAGCTTTCTTT	CASSLAGTGEEAFF
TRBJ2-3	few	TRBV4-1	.	TGCGCCAGCAGCCAAGCGGCAGATACGCAGTATTTT	CASSQAADTQYF
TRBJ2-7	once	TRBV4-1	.	TGCGCCAGCAGCCAAGCCGACGAGCAGTACTTC	CASSQADEQYF
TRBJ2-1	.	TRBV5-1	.	TGCGCCAGCAGCTTGGCAAGCGGGACAGCCGCCTACAATGAGCAGTTCTTC	CASSLASGTAAYNEQFF
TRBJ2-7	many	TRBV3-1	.	TGTGCCAGCAGCTCCTCGGGCGCGGGAACCGAGCAGTACTTC	CASSSSGAGTEQYF
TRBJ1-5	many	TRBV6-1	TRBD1	TGTGCCAGCAGTGGGACAGGGGGGCTCACGGCAGGCAATCAGCCCCAGCATTTT	CASSGTGGLTAGNQPQHF
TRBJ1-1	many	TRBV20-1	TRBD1	TGCAGTGCTAGAATGGGACAGGGGGGGACTGAAGCTTTCTTT	CSARMGQGGTEAFF
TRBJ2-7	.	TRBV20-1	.	TGCAGTGCTAGACCCAGTAGCGGATACTACGAGCAGTACTTC	CSARPSSGYYEQYF
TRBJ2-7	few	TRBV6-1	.	TGTGCCAGCAGTGAAAGACCAGGGGGGTCCTACGAGCAGCACTTC	CASSERPGGSYEQHF
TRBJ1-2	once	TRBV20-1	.	TGCAGTGCTAGACGCAGGGAGGACTATGGCTACACCTTC	CSARRREDYGYTF
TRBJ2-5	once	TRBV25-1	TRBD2	TGTGCCAGCAGTTATCGGGGGGGAGGTACGGTGGAGACCCAGTACTTC	CASSYRGGGTVETQYF
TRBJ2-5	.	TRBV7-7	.	TGTGCTAGCAGCCCGCCTGGGGGGTTTGGAGAGACCCAGTACTTC	CASSPPGGFGETQYF
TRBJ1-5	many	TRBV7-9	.	TGCGCCAGCAGCTTGGAGGGGAGGCAGCCCCAGCATTTT	CASSLEGRQPQHF
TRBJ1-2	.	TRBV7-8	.	TGTGCCAGCAGCTTAATAAGCGGAAACACCTTC	CASSLISGNTF
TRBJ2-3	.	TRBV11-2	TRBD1	TGTGCCAGCTCACATGCAACAGGGGGCGGAGATACGCAGTATTTT	CASSHATGGGDTQYF
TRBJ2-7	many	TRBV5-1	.	TGCGCCAGCAGCTTGGTGAGTCGGACTTCACTGGGGCGCTACGAGCAGTACTTC	CASSLVSRTSLGRYEQYF
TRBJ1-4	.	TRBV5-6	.	TGTGCCAGCAGCTTTAGGAGCTCTGGAAAACTGTTTTTT	CASSFRSSGKLFF
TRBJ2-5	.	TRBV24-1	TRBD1	TGTGCCACCAGTGAAGGACAGGGCGTCCAAGAGACCCAGTACTTC	CATSEGQGVQETQYF
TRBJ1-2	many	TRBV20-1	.	TGCAGTGCTAGGCCAGGGGACATAGATGGCTACACCTTC	CSARPGDIDGYTF
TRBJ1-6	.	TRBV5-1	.	TGCGCCAGCAGCCCCGGGGCAGGGGAGGCACCCCTCCACTTT	CASSPGAGEAPLHF
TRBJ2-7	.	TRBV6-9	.	TGTGCCAGCAGTGAGACAGTTTTCACCGGGGAGCTGTACTTC	CASSETVFTGELYF
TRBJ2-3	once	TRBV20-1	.	TGCAGCATCCGTACAGGGGATACGCAGTATTTT	CSIRTGDTQYF
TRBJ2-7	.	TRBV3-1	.	TGTGCCAGCAGCCAAGATCTTGGAACAGAGGATCAGTACTTC	CASSQDLGTEDQYF
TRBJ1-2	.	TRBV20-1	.	TGCAGTGCTAGAGCGGAGAGTGGGAGTGGCTACACCTTC	CSARAESGSGYTF
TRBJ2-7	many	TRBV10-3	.	TGTGCCATCAGTGAATGGTGGGCTTACTACGAGCAGTACTTC	CAISEWWAYYEQYF
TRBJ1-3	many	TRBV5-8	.	TGTGCCAGCAGCTCGGAGGACACCATATATTTT	CASSSEDTIYF
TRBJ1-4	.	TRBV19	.	TGTGCCAGTAGTTTTGCATGGACAGAGAATGAAAAACTGTTTTTT	CASSFAWTENEKLFF
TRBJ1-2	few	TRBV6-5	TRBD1	TGTGCCAGCAGTTCGCCCGGGGGGACAGTGAGGGGTGGCTACACCTTC	CASSSPGGTVRGGYTF
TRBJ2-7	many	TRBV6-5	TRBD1	TGTGCCAGCAGTGGACAGGGAGACTACGAGCAGTACTTC	CASSGQGDYEQYF
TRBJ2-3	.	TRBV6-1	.	TGTGCCAGCACCAAGGGGCCACCTTTCACAGATACGCAGTATTTT	CASTKGPPFTDTQYF
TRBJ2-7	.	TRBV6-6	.	TGTGCCAGCAGTCTGTACTCCTACGAGCAGTACTTC	CASSLYSYEQYF
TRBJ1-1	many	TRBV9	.	TGTGCCAGCAGCGTAGGAGAAGCAGGGTGGCGCCTCGGCACTGAAGCTTTCTTT	CASSVGEAGWRLGTEAFF
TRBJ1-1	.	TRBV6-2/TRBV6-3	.	TGTGCCGGGAGGGGCCCGAAGGGAGGTAGCACTGAAGCTTTCTTT	CAGRGPKGGSTEAFF
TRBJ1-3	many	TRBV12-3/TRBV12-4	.	TGTGCCAGCAGATCTGACCAGTCTGGAAACACCATATATTTT	CASRSDQSGNTIYF
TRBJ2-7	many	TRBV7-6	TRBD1	TGTGCCAGCAGTCTAATGACGGGACAGGGGTTCTACGAGCAGTACTTC	CASSLMTGQGFYEQYF
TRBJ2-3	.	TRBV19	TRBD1	TGTGCCAGTAGTATGCTGACAGGGGGAACAGATACGCAGTATTTT	CASSMLTGGTDTQYF
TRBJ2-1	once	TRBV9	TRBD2	TGTGCCAGCAACCCAGCGGGGTACGAGCAGTTCTTC	CASNPAGYEQFF
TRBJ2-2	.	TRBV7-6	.	TGTGCCAGCAGCTTATCCCGGGGGGAGCTGTTTTTT	CASSLSRGELFF
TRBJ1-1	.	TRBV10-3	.	TGTGCCATCAAGGGGGGTGGCACTGAAGCTTTCTTT	CAIKGGGTEAFF
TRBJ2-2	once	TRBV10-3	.	TGTGCCATCAGTGCCCAGGGCTGTGCGAACACCGGGGAGCTGTTTTTT	CAISAQGCANTGELFF
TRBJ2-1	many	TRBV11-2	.	TGTGCCAGCAGCTCCGGGTTAAACAATGAGCAGTTCTTC	CASSSGLNNEQFF
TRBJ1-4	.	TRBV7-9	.	TGCGCCAGCAGCGCAGGGACCGGGGAGTCAAAACTGTTTTTT	CASSAGTGESKLFF
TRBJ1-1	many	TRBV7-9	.	TGTGCCAGCAGCTTAGAGGCCCTCCCCACTGAAGCTTTCTTT	CASSLEALPTEAFF
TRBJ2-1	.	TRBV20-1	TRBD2	TGCAGTGCTAGAGTTGGACTAGCGGGGGGGTTATACAATGAGCAGTTCTTC	CSARVGLAGGLYNEQFF
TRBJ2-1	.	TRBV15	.	TGTGCCACCAGCAGCTTGATGGTTACCTCCTACAATGAGCAGTTCTTC	CATSSLMVTSYNEQFF
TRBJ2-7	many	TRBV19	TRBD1	TGTGCTAGAAACCCGGGACAGGGGGGCGTCGAGCAGTACTTC	CARNPGQGGVEQYF
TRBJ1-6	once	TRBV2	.	TGTGCCAGCAGTCCTCAAGACAACTATAATTCACCCCTCCACTTT	CASSPQDNYNSPLHF
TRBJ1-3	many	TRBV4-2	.	TGTGCCAGCAGCCCGGCATTCTCTGGAAACACCATATATTTT	CASSPAFSGNTIYF
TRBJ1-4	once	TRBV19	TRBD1	TGTGCCAGTAGTCCGGGACAGGGAATAAGGAAACTGTTTTTT	CASSPGQGIRKLFF
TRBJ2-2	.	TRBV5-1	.	TGCGCCAGCAGCTCTCTACCGCTAGGAGAGAACACCGGGGAGCTGTTTTTT	CASSSLPLGENTGELFF
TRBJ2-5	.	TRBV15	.	TGTGCCACCAGCATTGTCAGGACAGCACAAGAGACCCAGTACTTC	CATSIVRTAQETQYF